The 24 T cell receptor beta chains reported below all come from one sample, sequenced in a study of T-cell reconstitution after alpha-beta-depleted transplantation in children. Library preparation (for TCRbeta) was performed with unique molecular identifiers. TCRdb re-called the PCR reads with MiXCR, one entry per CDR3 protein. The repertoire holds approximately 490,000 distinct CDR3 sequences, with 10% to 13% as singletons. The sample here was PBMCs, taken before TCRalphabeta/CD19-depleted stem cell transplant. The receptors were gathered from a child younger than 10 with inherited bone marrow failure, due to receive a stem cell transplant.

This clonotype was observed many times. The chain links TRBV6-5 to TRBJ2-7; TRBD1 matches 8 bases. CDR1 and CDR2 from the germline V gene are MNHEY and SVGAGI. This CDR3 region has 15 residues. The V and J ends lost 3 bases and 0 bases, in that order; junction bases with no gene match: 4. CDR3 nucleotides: TGTGCCAGCAGTTATTACAGGGGGACCTCCTACGAGCAGTACTTC. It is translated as CASSYYRGTSYEQYF.

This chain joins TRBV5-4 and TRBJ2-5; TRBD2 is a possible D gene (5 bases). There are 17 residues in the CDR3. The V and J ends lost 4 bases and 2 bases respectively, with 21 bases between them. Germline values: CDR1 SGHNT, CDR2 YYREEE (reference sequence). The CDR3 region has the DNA TGTGCCAGCAGCCCCCTGTTGAGTCCATCGGGGCAAGAGACCCAGTACTTC. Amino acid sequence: CASSPLLSPSGQETQYF.

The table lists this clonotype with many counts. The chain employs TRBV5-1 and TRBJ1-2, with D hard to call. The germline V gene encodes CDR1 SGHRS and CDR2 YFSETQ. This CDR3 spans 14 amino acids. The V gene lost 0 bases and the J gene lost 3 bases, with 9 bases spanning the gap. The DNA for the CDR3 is TGCGCCAGCAGCTTGGCCCCAGAGGACTATGGCTACACCTTC. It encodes CASSLAPEDYGYTF.

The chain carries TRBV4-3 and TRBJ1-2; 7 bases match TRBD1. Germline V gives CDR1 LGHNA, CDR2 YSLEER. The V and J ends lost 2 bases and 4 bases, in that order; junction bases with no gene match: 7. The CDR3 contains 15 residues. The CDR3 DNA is TGCGCCAGCAGCCAACTCAGGGGGGAGGGCTATGGCTACACCTTC. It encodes CASSQLRGEGYGYTF.

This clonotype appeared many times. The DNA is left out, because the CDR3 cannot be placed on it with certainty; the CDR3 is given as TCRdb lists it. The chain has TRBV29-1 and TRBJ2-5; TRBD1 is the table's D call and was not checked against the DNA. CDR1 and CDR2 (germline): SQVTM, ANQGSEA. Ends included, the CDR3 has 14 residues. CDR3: CSVVFLWTGATQYF.

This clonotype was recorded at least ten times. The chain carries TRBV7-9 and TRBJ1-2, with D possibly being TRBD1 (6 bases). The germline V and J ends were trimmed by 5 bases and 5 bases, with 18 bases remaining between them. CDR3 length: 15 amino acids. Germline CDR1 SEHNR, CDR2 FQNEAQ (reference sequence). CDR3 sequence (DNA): TGTGCCAGCAGCCCAGTTGGGACAATGGGGTATGGCTACACCTTC. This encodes CASSPVGTMGYGYTF.

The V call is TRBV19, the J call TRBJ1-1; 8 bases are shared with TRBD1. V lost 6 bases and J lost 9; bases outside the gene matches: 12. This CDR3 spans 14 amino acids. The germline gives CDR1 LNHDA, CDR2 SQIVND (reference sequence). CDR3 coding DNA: TGTGCCAGTAGCTCGGACAGGGCCGACGTGAAAGCTTTCTTT. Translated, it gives CASSSDRADVKAFF. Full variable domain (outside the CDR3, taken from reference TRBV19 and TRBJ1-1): DGGITQSPKYLFRKEGQNVTLSCEQNLNHDAMYWYRQDPGQGLRLIYYSQIVNDFQKGDIAEGYSVSREKKESFPLTVTSAQKNPTAFYLCASSSDRADVKAFFGQGTRLTVV.

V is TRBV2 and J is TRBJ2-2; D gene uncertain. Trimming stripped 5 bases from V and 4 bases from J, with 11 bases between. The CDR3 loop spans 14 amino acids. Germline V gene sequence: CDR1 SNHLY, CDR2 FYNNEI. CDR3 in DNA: TGTGCCAGCAGTCCTAATCTCGGCACCGGGGAGCTGTTTTTT. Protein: CASSPNLGTGELFF. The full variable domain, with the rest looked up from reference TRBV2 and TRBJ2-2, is EPEVTQTPSHQVTQMGQEVILRCVPISNHLYFYWYRQILGQKVEFLVSFYNNEISEKSEIFDDQFSVERPDGSNFTLKIRSTKLEDSAMYFCASSPNLGTGELFFGEGSRLTVL.

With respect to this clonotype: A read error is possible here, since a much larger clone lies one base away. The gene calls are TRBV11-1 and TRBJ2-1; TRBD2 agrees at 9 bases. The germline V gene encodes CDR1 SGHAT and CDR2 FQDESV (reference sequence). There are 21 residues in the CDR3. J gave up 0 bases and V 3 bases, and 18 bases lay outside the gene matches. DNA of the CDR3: TGTGCCAGCAGCTTCCCTACAGAGGGACTAGCATGGGGGACCTCCTACAATGAGCAGTTCTTC. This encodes CASSFPTEGLAWGTSYNEQFF.

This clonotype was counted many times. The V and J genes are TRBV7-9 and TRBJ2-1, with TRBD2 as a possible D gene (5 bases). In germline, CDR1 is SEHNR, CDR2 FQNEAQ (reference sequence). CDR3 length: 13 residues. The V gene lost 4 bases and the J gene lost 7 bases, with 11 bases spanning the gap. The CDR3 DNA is TGTGCCAGCAGCTCCCTGACGGGGAATGAGCAGTTCTTC. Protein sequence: CASSSLTGNEQFF.

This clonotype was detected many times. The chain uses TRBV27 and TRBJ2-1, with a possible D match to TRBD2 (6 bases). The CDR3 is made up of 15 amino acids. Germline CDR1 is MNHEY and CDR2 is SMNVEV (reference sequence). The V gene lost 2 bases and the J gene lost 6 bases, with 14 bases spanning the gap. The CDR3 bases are TGTGCCAGCAGTTTACTTCCTAGCGTGATCAATGAGCAGTTCTTC. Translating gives CASSLLPSVINEQFF.

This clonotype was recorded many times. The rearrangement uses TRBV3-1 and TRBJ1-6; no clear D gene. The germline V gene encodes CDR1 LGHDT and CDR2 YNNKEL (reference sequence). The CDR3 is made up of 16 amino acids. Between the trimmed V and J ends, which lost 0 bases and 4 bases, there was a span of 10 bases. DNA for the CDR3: TGTGCCAGCAGCCAAGACCCCGGAGGATATAATTCACCCCTCCACTTT. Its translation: CASSQDPGGYNSPLHF.

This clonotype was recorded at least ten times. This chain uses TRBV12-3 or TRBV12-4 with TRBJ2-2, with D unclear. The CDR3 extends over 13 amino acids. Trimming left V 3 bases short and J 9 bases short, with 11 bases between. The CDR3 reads CASSLFFARELFF. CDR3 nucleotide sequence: TGTGCCAGCAGTTTGTTCTTCGCTCGGGAGCTGTTTTTT.

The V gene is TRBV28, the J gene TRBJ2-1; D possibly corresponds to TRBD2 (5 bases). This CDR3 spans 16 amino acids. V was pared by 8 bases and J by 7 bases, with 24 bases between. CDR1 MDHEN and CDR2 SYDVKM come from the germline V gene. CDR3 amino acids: CASRLRRAARGNEQFF. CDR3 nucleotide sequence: TGTGCCAGCCGACTGCGGAGAGCGGCAAGAGGGAATGAGCAGTTCTTC.

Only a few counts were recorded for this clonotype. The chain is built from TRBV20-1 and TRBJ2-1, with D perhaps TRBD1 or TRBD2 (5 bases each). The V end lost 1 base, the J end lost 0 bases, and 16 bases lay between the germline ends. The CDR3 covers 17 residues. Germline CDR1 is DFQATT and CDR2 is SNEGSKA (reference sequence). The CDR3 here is CSARGHRDPSSYNEQFF. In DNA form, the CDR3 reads TGCAGTGCTAGAGGCCACCGGGACCCGAGCTCCTACAATGAGCAGTTCTTC.

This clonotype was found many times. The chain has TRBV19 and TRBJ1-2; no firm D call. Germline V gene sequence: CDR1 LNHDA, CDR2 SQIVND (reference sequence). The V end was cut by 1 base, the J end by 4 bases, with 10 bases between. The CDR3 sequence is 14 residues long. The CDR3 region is CASSIVPGSYGYTF. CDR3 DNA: TGTGCCAGTAGTATAGTGCCGGGAAGCTATGGCTACACCTTC.

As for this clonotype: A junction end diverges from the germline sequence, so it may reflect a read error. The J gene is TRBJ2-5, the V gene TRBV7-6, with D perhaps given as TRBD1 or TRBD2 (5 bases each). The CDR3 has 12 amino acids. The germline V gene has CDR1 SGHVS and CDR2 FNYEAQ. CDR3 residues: CASSPPHQGPSF. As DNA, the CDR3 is TGTGCCAGCAGCCCGCCCCACCAGGGACCTTCTTTC.

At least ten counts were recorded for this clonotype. CDR3 loop: CASSLTGTGLKNEQYF. The CDR3 nucleotides read TGTGCCAGCAGTCTGACCGGGACAGGGTTGAAGAACGAGCAGTACTTC. The chain joins TRBV6-2 or TRBV6-3 to TRBJ2-7; 9 nucleotides agree with TRBD1. The CDR3 totals 16 residues. Germline V gene sequence: CDR1 MNHEY, CDR2 SVGEGT. V trimming: 5 bases; J trimming: 5 bases; junction bases outside the gene matches: 13.

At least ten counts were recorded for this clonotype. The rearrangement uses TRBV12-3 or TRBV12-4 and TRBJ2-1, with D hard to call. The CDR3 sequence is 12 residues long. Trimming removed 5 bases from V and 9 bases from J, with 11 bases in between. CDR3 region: CASSRAESEQFF. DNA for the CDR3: TGTGCCAGCAGTCGGGCGGAGAGTGAGCAGTTCTTC.

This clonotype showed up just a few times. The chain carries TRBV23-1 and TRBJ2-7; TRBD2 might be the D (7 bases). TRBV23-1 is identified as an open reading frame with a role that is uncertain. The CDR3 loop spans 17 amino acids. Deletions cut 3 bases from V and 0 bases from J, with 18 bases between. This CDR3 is CASSHQGRGSSSYEQYF. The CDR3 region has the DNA TGCGCCAGCAGTCATCAGGGGAGGGGATCGAGCTCCTACGAGCAGTACTTC.

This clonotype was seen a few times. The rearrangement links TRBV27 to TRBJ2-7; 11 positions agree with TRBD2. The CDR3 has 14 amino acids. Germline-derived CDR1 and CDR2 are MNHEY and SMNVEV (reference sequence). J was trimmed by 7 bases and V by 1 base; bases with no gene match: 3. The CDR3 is CASSLFLAGGEQYF. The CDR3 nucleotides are TGTGCCAGCAGTTTATTCCTAGCGGGAGGAGAGCAGTACTTC.

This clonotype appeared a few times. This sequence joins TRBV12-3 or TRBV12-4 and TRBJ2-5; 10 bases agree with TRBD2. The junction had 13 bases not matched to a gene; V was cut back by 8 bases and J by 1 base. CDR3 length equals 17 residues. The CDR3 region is CASRRSLAGGGQETQYF. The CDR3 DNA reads TGTGCCAGCCGCAGGTCCTTAGCGGGAGGTGGCCAAGAGACCCAGTACTTC.

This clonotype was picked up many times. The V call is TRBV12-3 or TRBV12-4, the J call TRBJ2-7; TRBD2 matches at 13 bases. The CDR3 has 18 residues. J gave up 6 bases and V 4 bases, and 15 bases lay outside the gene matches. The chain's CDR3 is CASSSRGILAGGPGEQYF. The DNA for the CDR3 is TGTGCCAGCAGTTCCAGGGGAATACTAGCGGGAGGGCCGGGCGAGCAGTACTTC.

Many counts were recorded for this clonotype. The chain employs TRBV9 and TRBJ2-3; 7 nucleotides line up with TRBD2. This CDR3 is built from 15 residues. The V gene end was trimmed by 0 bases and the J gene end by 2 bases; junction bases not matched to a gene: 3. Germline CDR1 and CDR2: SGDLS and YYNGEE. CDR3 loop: CASSVASGNTDTQYF. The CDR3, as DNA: TGTGCCAGCAGCGTAGCTAGCGGCAACACAGATACGCAGTATTTT.